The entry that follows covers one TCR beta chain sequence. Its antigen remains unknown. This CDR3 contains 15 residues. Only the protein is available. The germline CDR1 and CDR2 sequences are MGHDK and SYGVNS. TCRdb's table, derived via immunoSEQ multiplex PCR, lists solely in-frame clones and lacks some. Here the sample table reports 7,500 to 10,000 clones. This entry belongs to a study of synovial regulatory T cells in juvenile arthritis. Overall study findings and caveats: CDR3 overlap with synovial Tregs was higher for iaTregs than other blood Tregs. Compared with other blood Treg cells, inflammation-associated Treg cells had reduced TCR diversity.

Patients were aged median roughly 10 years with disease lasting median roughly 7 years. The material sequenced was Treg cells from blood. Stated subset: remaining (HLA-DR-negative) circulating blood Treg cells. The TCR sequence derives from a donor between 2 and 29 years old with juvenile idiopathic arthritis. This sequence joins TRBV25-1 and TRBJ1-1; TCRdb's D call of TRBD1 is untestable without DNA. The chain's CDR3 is CASSEEVGRNTEAFF.